One sample yielded the 30 T cell receptor beta chains listed below, sequenced in a study of human T cells and chemical hapten exposure. As for time point: pre-sensitization, week 0. Regarding treatment: therapeutic diphenylcyclopropenone sensitization with weekly scalp DPC. Unfractionated whole blood was the source of the extracted total RNA. TCRdb used MiXCR to reprocess the RACE reads, holding one entry per CDR3 protein. The table records tens of thousands of distinct CDR3 sequences, approximately 9.5% of them present only once. The sequencing here drew on whole blood, taken in connection with sensitization to the hapten diphenylcyclopropenone (DPC). The receptors shown here come from a woman under 40 with alopecia areata. Some clones in this sample may be carry-over from other donors' samples.

The chain recombines TRBV9 with TRBJ1-1; 8 nucleotides line up with TRBD1. The CDR3 covers 16 residues. With 3 bases clipped from V and 5 bases from J, the junction kept 12 bases outside the gene matches. Germline-derived CDR1 and CDR2 are SGDLS and YYNGEE. The CDR3 nucleotides are TGTGCCAGCAGCGGCCACGACAGGGGCGGTAGGACTGAAGCTTTCTTT. Its protein is CASSGHDRGGRTEAFF.

There are many counts of this clonotype. The chain combines TRBV11-1 with TRBJ2-1, with a tentative D call TRBD1 (6 bases). The CDR3 spans 13 residues. V lost 4 bases to trimming and J lost 7 bases, with 11 bases between them. From germline, CDR1 is SGHAT and CDR2 FQDESV (reference sequence). The CDR3 protein is CASSSDRPNEQFF. The CDR3 DNA follows: TGTGCCAGCAGCTCCGACAGGCCGAATGAGCAGTTCTTC.

This clonotype showed up just a few times. The chain employs TRBV2 and TRBJ1-6, with D unclear. Germline CDR1 reads SNHLY; CDR2 reads FYNNEI. V was shortened by 1 base and J by 0 bases, with 4 bases between the two germline ends. CDR3 size: 15 residues. CDR3 nucleotides: TGTGCCAGCAGTGAAGGGCTCTCCTATAATTCACCCCTCCACTTT. Encoded protein: CASSEGLSYNSPLHF.

This clonotype was counted between two and nine times. This chain uses TRBV29-1 with TRBJ1-2; TRBD1 matches at 9 bases. The CDR3 runs to 17 residues. Germline CDR1 is SQVTM and CDR2 is ANQGSEA. J gave up 0 bases and V 1 base, and 9 bases lay outside the gene matches. CDR3 coding DNA: TGCAGCGTTGAAGGACTACAGGGGGCCCCGGCTAACTATGGCTACACCTTC. Translated, it gives CSVEGLQGAPANYGYTF.

The CDR3 loop is CASSFQGQAIETQYF. DNA of the CDR3: TGTGCCAGCAGCTTTCAAGGACAGGCGATCGAGACCCAGTACTTC. The chain has TRBV7-2 and TRBJ2-5; 7 nucleotides align to TRBD1. This CDR3 is built from 15 residues. Germline CDR1 SGHTA, CDR2 FQGNSA. V shed 3 bases and J 5 bases; nucleotides not matched to a gene: 9.

This clonotype has only a few counts. The V gene is TRBV6-5, the J gene TRBJ1-1; D gene ambiguous. The CDR3 runs to 14 residues. Between the trimmed V and J ends, which lost 7 bases and 0 bases, there was a span of 12 bases. Looked up from germline, CDR1 is MNHEY and CDR2 is SVGAGI. CDR3 protein: CASTSASMNTEAFF. The CDR3 DNA is TGTGCCAGCACCTCCGCGTCCATGAACACTGAAGCTTTCTTT.

There are a few counts of this clonotype. This chain uses TRBV6-5 with TRBJ2-1; maybe TRBD1 (5 bases). From germline, CDR1 is MNHEY and CDR2 SVGAGI. This CDR3 has 16 amino acids. Trimming removed 2 bases from V and 0 bases from J, with 11 bases in between. Here the CDR3 DNA reads TGTGCCAGCAGTTACGACAGCTTCAGCTCCTACAATGAGCAGTTCTTC. Residues: CASSYDSFSSYNEQFF.

The chain combines TRBV29-1 with TRBJ1-2, with a possible D match to TRBD1 (5 bases). V lost 7 bases and J 1 base, leaving 10 bases between the germline ends. Germline V gene lookup returns CDR1 SQVTM and CDR2 ANQGSEA. This CDR3 spans 12 amino acids. The chain's CDR3 is CSAGGGNYGYTF. The CDR3 nucleotides are TGCAGCGCCGGTGGGGGTAACTATGGCTACACCTTC.

As regards this clonotype: The junction shows a germline mismatch at one end, possibly a read error. J is TRBJ2-1 and V is TRBV7-7; D remains ambiguous. CDR1 and CDR2 (germline): SSHAT, FNYEAQ (reference sequence). CDR3 length: 12 amino acids. CDR3 protein: CASSLDEGPQFF. The CDR3 DNA reads TGTGCTAGCAGCTTGGACGAAGGACCGCAGTTCTTC.

On this clonotype: A much larger clone is a single base away; this may be a read error. The CDR3 reads CASSPEQGYGYTF. The CDR3 coding sequence is TGTGCCAGCAGCCCCGAACAGGGCTATGGCTACACCTTC. This chain joins TRBV25-1 and TRBJ1-2, with TRBD1 as a possible D gene (6 bases). This CDR3 spans 13 amino acids. V lost 6 bases and J lost 4, with 12 bases in between. CDR1 is MGHDK and CDR2 is SYGVNS in the germline V gene.

This clonotype was seen a handful of times. V usage is TRBV7-2 and J usage is TRBJ2-7; TRBD2 might be the D (6 bases). V dropped 5 bases and J dropped 12 bases, with 26 bases sitting between them. CDR3 length: 15 amino acids. In germline, CDR1 is SGHTA, CDR2 FQGNSA. The CDR3 sequence: CASSPAGTSLVEWYF. CDR3 coding DNA: TGTGCCAGCAGCCCCGCCGGGACTTCCCTTGTCGAGTGGTACTTC.

The rearrangement joins TRBV12-3 or TRBV12-4 to TRBJ1-5; 7 bases fit TRBD1. With 2 bases clipped from V and 3 bases from J, the junction kept 4 bases outside the gene matches. This CDR3 has 15 residues. The chain's CDR3 is CASSLIGQVNQPQHF. The CDR3 DNA follows: TGTGCCAGCAGTTTAATAGGACAGGTCAATCAGCCCCAGCATTTT.

This clonotype occurred many times. The chain is built from TRBV28 and TRBJ2-2; 9 positions match TRBD1. CDR3 length: 15 amino acids. Germline V lookup: CDR1 MDHEN, CDR2 SYDVKM. The V and J ends lost 5 bases and 3 bases, in that order; junction bases with no gene match: 4. CDR3 DNA: TGTGCCAGCAGTGGACAGGGGCTTGACACCGGGGAGCTGTTTTTT. This gives the protein CASSGQGLDTGELFF.

The rearrangement links TRBV13 to TRBJ2-3; D is unclear. Germline V lookup: CDR1 PRHDT, CDR2 FYEKMQ (reference sequence). Deletions cut 1 base from V and 0 bases from J, with 8 bases between. The CDR3 loop spans 15 amino acids. The CDR3 protein is CASSLELDSTDTQYF. The CDR3 region has the DNA TGTGCCAGCAGCTTAGAGTTGGACAGCACAGATACGCAGTATTTT.

This clonotype was seen at least ten times. The chain recombines TRBV12-3 or TRBV12-4 with TRBJ2-3, with D tentatively TRBD1 or TRBD2 (6 bases each). Trimming stripped 3 bases from V and 2 bases from J, with 9 bases between. The CDR3 covers 14 residues. CDR3: CASSLRGDTDTQYF. CDR3 DNA sequence: TGTGCCAGCAGTTTGAGGGGGGACACAGATACGCAGTATTTT.

This clonotype has a handful of counts. The rearrangement joins TRBV19 to TRBJ1-5, with a tentative D call TRBD1 (5 bases). Trimming stripped 2 bases from V and 5 bases from J, with 13 bases between. The V gene's germline CDR1 is LNHDA and CDR2 SQIVND (reference sequence). The CDR3 consists of 15 residues. The CDR3 region is CASSIIIGGHQPQHF. The CDR3 DNA sequence: TGTGCCAGTAGTATAATTATTGGGGGTCATCAGCCCCAGCATTTT.

This clonotype has a handful of counts. The CDR3 nucleotides are TGTGCCAGCAGTTACCCGACTAGCTTGGGCTCCTACAATGAGCAGTTCTTC. Translated: CASSYPTSLGSYNEQFF. The V gene is TRBV6-2 or TRBV6-3, the J gene TRBJ2-1; 7 nucleotides match TRBD2. V lost 2 bases and J lost 0; bases outside the gene matches: 7. This CDR3 region has 17 residues. Germline V CDR1 and CDR2: MNHEY, SVGEGT.

The sample holds many counts of this clonotype. The chain carries TRBV7-2 and TRBJ2-2, with D possibly being TRBD1 or TRBD2 (5 bases each). CDR3 length equals 17 residues. The V gene lost 2 bases and the J gene lost 0 bases, with 13 bases spanning the gap. Germline loops: CDR1 SGHTA, CDR2 FQGNSA. The chain's CDR3 is CASSLWDVESNTGELFF. CDR3 in DNA: TGTGCCAGCAGCTTATGGGACGTAGAATCGAACACCGGGGAGCTGTTTTTT.

The chain recombines TRBV3-1 with TRBJ2-1; D is perhaps TRBD2 (6 bases). This CDR3 is built from 15 residues. V was trimmed by 4 bases and J by 7 bases, leaving 17 bases between them. Germline loops: CDR1 LGHDT, CDR2 YNNKEL (reference sequence). The CDR3 coding sequence is TGTGCCAGCAGCCCGTGGGAGGCGGTGGGGAATGAGCAGTTCTTC. It yields the protein CASSPWEAVGNEQFF.

This clonotype turned up a few times. The genes are TRBV7-9 and TRBJ2-4; tentatively, D is TRBD1 (5 bases). Trimming shortened V by 2 bases and J by 6 bases, and 11 bases separated the two germline ends. From germline, CDR1 is SEHNR and CDR2 FQNEAQ (reference sequence). CDR3 length equals 14 residues. CDR3 bases: TGTGCCAGCAGCTTACAGGGATGGGGAAACATTCAGTACTTC. Protein product: CASSLQGWGNIQYF. The whole variable domain, remainder taken from reference TRBV7-9 and TRBJ2-4, is DTGVSQNPRHKITKRGQNVTFRCDPISEHNRLYWYRQTLGQGPEFLTYFQNEAQLEKSRLLSDRFSAERPKGSFSTLEIQRTEQGDSAMYLCASSLQGWGNIQYFGAGTRLSVL.

This clonotype occurred many times. The chain is built from TRBV20-1 and TRBJ1-1; D remains ambiguous. The CDR3 is 12 amino acids. From germline, CDR1 is DFQATT and CDR2 SNEGSKA (reference sequence). Trimming shortened V by 1 base and J by 9 bases, and 12 bases separated the two germline ends. The CDR3 sequence is CSARVDELQAFF. The CDR3 DNA sequence: TGCAGTGCTAGAGTAGACGAACTACAAGCTTTCTTT.

The chain has TRBV20-1 and TRBJ2-3; 15 bases match TRBD2. The CDR3 loop spans 16 amino acids. The J segment lost 7 bases and the V segment lost 3 bases, leaving 8 bases of the junction unmatched. Germline V CDR1 and CDR2: DFQATT, SNEGSKA (reference sequence). The chain's CDR3 is CSASGTSGGSAYTQYF. The CDR3 coding sequence is TGCAGTGCTAGCGGGACTAGCGGGGGGTCCGCATATACGCAGTATTTT.

This rearrangement joins TRBV19 to TRBJ1-2; D uncertain. From germline, CDR1 is LNHDA and CDR2 SQIVND (reference sequence). The CDR3 spans 15 residues. V gave up 3 bases and J gave up 0 bases, with 11 bases separating them. CDR3 DNA: TGTGCCAGTAGTATCGGTCCTTCCGCTAACTATGGCTACACCTTC. Translated, it gives CASSIGPSANYGYTF.

A few counts support this clonotype. This CDR3 is CASSLAGARSNQPQHF. CDR3 coding DNA: TGTGCCAGCAGCTTAGCGGGGGCGCGGAGCAATCAGCCCCAGCATTTT. The gene calls are TRBV11-1 and TRBJ1-5, with D tentatively TRBD1 (6 bases). From germline, CDR1 is SGHAT and CDR2 FQDESV (reference sequence). CDR3 length equals 16 residues. Trimming shortened V by 0 bases and J by 1 base, and 10 bases separated the two germline ends.

This clonotype was picked up a small number of times. V is TRBV3-1 and J is TRBJ2-3; TRBD2 agrees at 11 bases. V trimming: 4 bases; J trimming: 3 bases; junction bases outside the gene matches: 9. The germline V gene has CDR1 LGHDT and CDR2 YNNKEL (reference sequence). This CDR3 is 17 amino acids long. CDR3 nucleotides: TGTGCCAGCAGCCGGTCCCTTAGCGGGGGGGCGACAGATACGCAGTATTTT. Translation gives CASSRSLSGGATDTQYF.

The chain links TRBV7-9 to TRBJ2-3; the D is unclear. V was trimmed by 5 bases and J by 2 bases, leaving 5 bases between them. CDR3 length equals 12 residues. CDR1 SEHNR and CDR2 FQNEAQ come from the germline V gene (reference sequence). CDR3 sequence reads: CASSPPTDTQYF. The CDR3 region has the DNA TGTGCCAGCAGCCCACCCACAGATACGCAGTATTTT.

This clonotype was counted between two and nine times. The chain joins TRBV6-2 or TRBV6-3 to TRBJ1-1; 7 nucleotides align to TRBD1. V gave up 4 bases and J gave up 6 bases; unmatched junction bases: 5. CDR1 is MNHEY and CDR2 is SVGEGT in the germline V gene. The CDR3 sequence is 13 residues long. The CDR3 sequence: CASSSGTVPEAFF. The CDR3 DNA reads as TGTGCCAGCAGTTCCGGGACAGTTCCTGAAGCTTTCTTT.

The chain links TRBV12-3 or TRBV12-4 to TRBJ2-1; TRBD1 matches at 9 bases. This CDR3 spans 15 amino acids. With 6 bases clipped from V and 7 bases from J, the junction kept 10 bases outside the gene matches. The CDR3 region is CASSPLAGTGNEQFF. In DNA form, the CDR3 reads TGTGCCAGCAGCCCGCTCGCCGGGACAGGGAATGAGCAGTTCTTC.

This clonotype has more than one count but fewer than ten. This rearrangement joins TRBV4-2 to TRBJ1-3, with 8 bases lining up with TRBD1. The CDR3 loop spans 14 amino acids. Unmatched junction bases numbered 5, after V lost 1 base and J lost 9 bases. From germline, CDR1 is LGHNA and CDR2 YNFKEQ. CDR3 coding DNA: TGTGCCAGCAGCCAAGCCTACAGGGGGGGCACCATATATTTT. Translating it yields CASSQAYRGGTIYF.

In its sample, this clonotype was seen many times. A read error may account for a junction end that differs from germline. V is TRBV9 and J is TRBJ1-6; D uncertain. The CDR3 consists of 15 residues. CDR1 is SGDLS and CDR2 is YYNGEE in the germline V gene. CDR3 DNA: TGTGCCAGCACCGTAGGTCCCCGTGCGGATTCACCCCTCCACTTT. Translated: CASTVGPRADSPLHF.